The subject of this entry is one TCR beta chain. Its matching antigen is unknown. The germline V and J ends were trimmed by 10 bases and 7 bases, with 20 bases remaining between them. The CDR3 has 14 amino acids. Germline V CDR1 and CDR2: MNHEY, SVGAGI. Using unique molecular identifiers, the investigators prepared the TCRbeta library. MiXCR, run by TCRdb on the PCR reads, gives a single entry per CDR3 protein. The sample carries fewer than 250,000 distinct CDR3 sequences, roughly a sixth recorded once. This record belongs to a study of T-cell reconstitution after alpha-beta-depleted transplantation in children. Study-wide results and limits: As was reported, about two months after transplant, alpha-beta T cells came from several hundred expanded graft clones. At the one-year point after transplant, T-cell counts and TCRbeta diversity were found to come mostly from T cells that had been newly produced.

The origin of this receptor is a male patient under 10 years old who had a stem cell transplant for acute lymphoblastic leukemia, so the T cells may come from the graft donor. This specimen consisted of PBMCs, mostly from graft donor cells, obtained 360 days after TCRalphabeta/CD19-depleted stem cell transplant. V is TRBV6-5 and J is TRBJ1-5; tentatively, D is TRBD1 (5 bases). Here the CDR3 reads CATSRGPTGQPQHF. CDR3 bases: TGTGCCACCTCTCGGGGACCGACGGGACAGCCCCAGCATTTT.